A selection of T cell receptor beta chains follows, all from one sample in a study of T cells after yellow fever vaccination. TCRdb analysed the 5' RACE reads with MiXCR anew, one entry per CDR3 protein. The sample has approximately 340,000 distinct CDR3 sequences, 8% to 10% seen once. Here the sequenced sample was PBMCs, taken on the day of the first yellow fever vaccination. These TCRs come from a man aged 18 to 30 who received the YFV17D yellow fever vaccine. CDR3s include the opening cysteine and the closing phenylalanine or tryptophan. The D gene is left open where the match is weak. Expanded clones are given a class, and other clones once, few, many or no size at all.

J gene | clone size | V gene | D gene | CDR3 DNA | CDR3 protein
TRBJ2-7 | few | TRBV19 | TRBD2 | TGTGCCAGTAGCGAGACTAGCGGGGGGCCTGTCTACGAGCAGTACTTC | CASSETSGGPVYEQYF
TRBJ2-1 | few | TRBV6-1 | TRBD2 | TGTGCCAGCACCCCGGGGGGAAATTCCCTCGGGGAGCAGTTCTTC | CASTPGGNSLGEQFF
TRBJ1-1 | many | TRBV5-1 | - | TGCGCCAGCAGCTTGGACGGGGGGGGCAGGAACACTGAAGCTTTCTTT | CASSLDGGGRNTEAFF
TRBJ2-1 | - | TRBV10-3 | TRBD2 | TGTGCCATCAGGACTAGCGGGCTAAACAATGAGCAGTTCTTC | CAIRTSGLNNEQFF
TRBJ1-5 | few | TRBV5-1 | - | TGCGCCAGCAGCTTGGATCCTATTAGCAATCAGCCCCAGCATTTT | CASSLDPISNQPQHF
TRBJ2-2 | - | TRBV6-5 | - | TGTGCCAGCAGTTTGACAGGTCCGCTCACCGGGGATCTGTTTTTT | CASSLTGPLTGDLFF
TRBJ2-2 | few | TRBV7-2 | TRBD2 | TGTGCCAGCAGCTTACAGGGGACTAGGAACACCGGGGAGCTGTTTTTT | CASSLQGTRNTGELFF
TRBJ1-2 | few | TRBV6-1 | - | TGTGCCAGCAGCCCCCCCCGGGAGGGGTATGGCTACACCTTC | CASSPPREGYGYTF
TRBJ2-5 | few | TRBV7-8 | - | TGTGCCAGCCTCCAGGGGGGTTATGAGACCCAGTACTTC | CASLQGGYETQYF
TRBJ2-5 | many | TRBV5-1 | TRBD2 | TGCGCCAGCAGCGACCACCGACTAGCGGGGGCCCAGACCCAGTACTTC | CASSDHRLAGAQTQYF
TRBJ2-5 | many | TRBV6-1 | TRBD1 | TGTGCCACCGCCTCCACAGGGGGCGAAGGAGAGACCCAGTACTTC | CATASTGGEGETQYF
TRBJ1-2 | few | TRBV14 | - | TGTGCCAGCAGCGGGACGATTACAGGGTATTATGGCTACACCTTC | CASSGTITGYYGYTF
TRBJ2-3 | - | TRBV6-1 | - | TGTGCCAGCATCAGTGAGACGACAGATACGCAGTATTTT | CASISETTDTQYF
TRBJ1-1 | many | TRBV7-2 | - | TGTGCCAGCAGCTTTTGGTCAGGACGTACTGAAGCTTTCTTT | CASSFWSGRTEAFF
TRBJ2-1 | few | TRBV6-5 | TRBD1 | TGTGCCAGCGCCGAGGTGGTAGGGGGCGATGAGCAGTTCTTC | CASAEVVGGDEQFF
TRBJ1-6 | - | TRBV4-1 | - | TGCGCCAGCAGCCAAGATAACAGGGTTGCTTCACCCCTCCACTTT | CASSQDNRVASPLHF
TRBJ2-1 | - | TRBV5-1 | - | TGCGCCAGCAGCCCGGAGGGGGGGCGAAATGAGCAGTTCTTC | CASSPEGGRNEQFF
TRBJ1-4 | few | TRBV4-3 | - | TGCGCCAGCAGCCAAGATGAATGGACAGCAAATGAAAAACTGTTTTTT | CASSQDEWTANEKLFF
TRBJ2-1 | few | TRBV5-4 | - | TGTGCCAGCAGCTGGAAGACTACCCACTCCTACAATGAGCAGTTCTTC | CASSWKTTHSYNEQFF
TRBJ1-2 | - | TRBV12-3/TRBV12-4 | - | TGTGCCACCTACAAACAGTTCTATGGCTACACCTTC | CATYKQFYGYTF
TRBJ1-2 | - | TRBV7-9 | TRBD1 | TGTGCCAGCAGCATAGGGACAGCCGTCAACTATGGCTACACCTTC | CASSIGTAVNYGYTF
TRBJ2-3 | - | TRBV11-2 | - | TGTGCCAGCAGCACCATTACAGATACGCAGTATTTT | CASSTITDTQYF
TRBJ2-6 | few | TRBV12-3/TRBV12-4 | TRBD1 | TGTGCCAGCAGTAGGGACAGCTCTGGGGCCAACGTCCTGACTTTC | CASSRDSSGANVLTF
TRBJ1-2 | - | TRBV4-1 | TRBD1 | TGCGCCAGCAGCTCCCGACAGGGGAGCTATGGCTACACCTTC | CASSSRQGSYGYTF
TRBJ1-2 | - | TRBV7-9 | - | TGTGCCAGCAGCTTAGACAGGTATCCGCCGGAAGGCTACACCTTC | CASSLDRYPPEGYTF
TRBJ2-1 | many | TRBV12-3/TRBV12-4 | - | TGTGCCAGCAGTTTTGAGGACAATGAGCAGTTCTTC | CASSFEDNEQFF
TRBJ1-1 | few | TRBV7-7 | - | TGTGCCAGCAGCTTAGAGCTCGGGTCGGCTGAAGCTTTCTTT | CASSLELGSAEAFF
TRBJ2-1 | - | TRBV18 | - | TGTGCCAGCTCACTCATACGGCAGGGTTCCAATGAGCAGTTCTTC | CASSLIRQGSNEQFF
TRBJ2-3 | many | TRBV7-2 | - | TGTGCCAGCAGCTTAGGTGGGGCTAGCACAGATACGCAGTATTTT | CASSLGGASTDTQYF
TRBJ2-3 | many | TRBV5-1 | - | TGCGCCAGCAGCTTGATGGGGGGCAGGACAGATACGCAGTATTTT | CASSLMGGRTDTQYF
TRBJ2-5 | few | TRBV7-9 | TRBD2 | TGTGCCAGCAGCTTCAGTCCTAGCGGTCAAGAGACCCAGTACTTC | CASSFSPSGQETQYF
TRBJ2-7 | many | TRBV29-1 | - | TGCAGCGCTGGGCCCCGAGCAGGGAACCCCTCGTACGAGCAGTACTTC | CSAGPRAGNPSYEQYF
TRBJ2-7 | few | TRBV30 | TRBD1 | TGTGCCTGGGGTGATTGGCAGGGGGACTCCTACGAGCAGTACTTC | CAWGDWQGDSYEQYF
TRBJ2-3 | - | TRBV9 | - | TGTGCCAGCAGCGTAGTGGTGGGGGGCCAGGTGGGGCAGTATTTT | CASSVVVGGQVGQYF
TRBJ1-1 | - | TRBV12-3/TRBV12-4 | - | TGTGCCAGCAGTTTACGGCCACTGGGCACTGAAGCTTTCTTT | CASSLRPLGTEAFF
TRBJ1-3 | few | TRBV4-3 | - | TGCGCCAGCAGCCAAGCGAGGGGGGCGTATGGAAACACCATATATTTT | CASSQARGAYGNTIYF
TRBJ1-6 | - | TRBV6-1 | - | TGTGCCAGCATCGAAAGGCGGGGGGCGATTTGGAATTCACCCCTCCACTTT | CASIERRGAIWNSPLHF
TRBJ2-2 | - | TRBV4-1 | TRBD2 | TGCGCCAGCAGCCTCTTGGGGGGGACTAGCGGGAAGGGGTGGAGCACCGGGGAGCTGTTTTTT | CASSLLGGTSGKGWSTGELFF
TRBJ1-2 | - | TRBV6-5 | TRBD1 | TGTGCCAGCAGTTCGACAGGGAGGAGGAACGGCTATGGCTACACCTTC | CASSSTGRRNGYGYTF
TRBJ2-7 | few | TRBV5-6 | - | TGTGCCAGCAGGCTAATCTACCGACCTAAGTACGAGCAGTACTTC | CASRLIYRPKYEQYF
TRBJ1-1 | - | TRBV27 | - | TGTGCCAGCAGTCGATCCACCTTACCAGAAGCTTTCTTT | CASSRSTLPEAFF
TRBJ1-2 | - | TRBV4-1 | - | TGCGCCAGCAGCCAAGAATCCGGGCACAACTATGGCTACACCTTC | CASSQESGHNYGYTF
TRBJ1-6 | few | TRBV7-2 | - | TGTGCCAGCAGCTTACCAAGCTCACCCCTCCACTTT | CASSLPSSPLHF
TRBJ2-7 | - | TRBV6-5 | - | TGTGCCAGCAGTGGACTTTACGAGCAGTACTTC | CASSGLYEQYF
TRBJ2-1 | many | TRBV29-1 | TRBD1 | TGCAGCGTCTTCTTACAGGGGAGTGGGGCCTACAATGAGCAGTTCTTC | CSVFLQGSGAYNEQFF
TRBJ2-4 | - | TRBV5-1 | TRBD1 | TGCGCCAGCAGCTCATCAGGGGGCGGGGTACTAGCCAAAAACATTCAGTACTTC | CASSSSGGGVLAKNIQYF
TRBJ2-1 | - | TRBV4-2 | TRBD1 | TGTGCCAGCAGCCAAGAAGGGGCCGGGACAGGCATAAGCTCCTACAATGAGCAGTTCTTC | CASSQEGAGTGISSYNEQFF
TRBJ1-1 | few | TRBV4-3 | - | TGCGCCAGCAGCCAAGATACGGTCAAGCCGATTAACACTGAAGCTTTCTTT | CASSQDTVKPINTEAFF
TRBJ1-2 | few | TRBV4-2 | - | TGTGCCAGCAGCCACCCCCGGGCCCGGGGATCATATGGCTACACCTTC | CASSHPRARGSYGYTF
TRBJ1-5 | - | TRBV14 | TRBD1 | TGTGCCAGCAGCCGCGGACAGGGCCAGCCCCAGCATTTT | CASSRGQGQPQHF
TRBJ1-5 | - | TRBV5-6 | - | TGTGCCAGCAGCGCACAGGAAAGCAATCAGCCCCAGCATTTT | CASSAQESNQPQHF
TRBJ2-2 | - | TRBV18 | - | TGTGCCAGCTCACCACCGGTCGGGCTGAACACCGGGGAGCTGTTTTTT | CASSPPVGLNTGELFF
TRBJ2-5 | few | TRBV5-1 | TRBD2 | TGCGCCAGCAGCTTCAGCGGGAGGTACCAAGAGACCCAGTACTTC | CASSFSGRYQETQYF
TRBJ2-3 | few | TRBV7-3 | TRBD2 | TGTGCCAGCAGCTCCGCCGCGGGGGGGATCACAGATACGCAGTATTTT | CASSSAAGGITDTQYF
TRBJ2-7 | few | TRBV4-3 | TRBD1 | TGCGCCAGCAGCCAAGCCGGGACAGGGGAATCCGAGCAGTACTTC | CASSQAGTGESEQYF
TRBJ2-7 | few | TRBV7-8 | TRBD1 | TGTGCCAGCAGCTTCAGTACCGGGACAGGGGGCCCCGAGCAGTACTTC | CASSFSTGTGGPEQYF
TRBJ2-2 | - | TRBV12-3/TRBV12-4 | - | TGTGCCAGCAGTCCCCTGCAGGGTATCGGCACCGGGGAGCTGTTTTTT | CASSPLQGIGTGELFF
TRBJ2-7 | many | TRBV14 | TRBD1 | TGTGCCAGCAGCCTAAACAGGGGCCCCTACGAGCAGTACTTC | CASSLNRGPYEQYF
TRBJ2-7 | - | TRBV10-2 | - | TGCGCCAGCGGTGAGGGGGGGTCCTACGAGCAGTACTTC | CASGEGGSYEQYF